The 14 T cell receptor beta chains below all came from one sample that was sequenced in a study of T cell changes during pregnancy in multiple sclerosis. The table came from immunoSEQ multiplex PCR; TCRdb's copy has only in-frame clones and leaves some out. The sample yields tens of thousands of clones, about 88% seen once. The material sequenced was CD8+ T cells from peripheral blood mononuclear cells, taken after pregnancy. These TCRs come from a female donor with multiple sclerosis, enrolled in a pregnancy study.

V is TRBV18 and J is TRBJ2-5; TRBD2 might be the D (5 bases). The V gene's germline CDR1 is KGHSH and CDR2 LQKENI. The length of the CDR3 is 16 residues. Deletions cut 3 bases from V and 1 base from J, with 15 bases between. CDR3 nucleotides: TGTGCCAGCTCACCGCCGTCGTTCGGGGTCCAAGAGACCCAGTACTTC. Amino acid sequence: CASSPPSFGVQETQYF.

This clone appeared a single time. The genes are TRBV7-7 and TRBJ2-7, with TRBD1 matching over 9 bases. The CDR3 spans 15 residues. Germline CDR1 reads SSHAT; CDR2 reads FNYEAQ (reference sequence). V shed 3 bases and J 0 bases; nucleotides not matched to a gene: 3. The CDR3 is CASSLGTGSSYEQYF. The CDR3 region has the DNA TGTGCCAGCAGCTTGGGGACAGGGAGCTCCTACGAGCAGTACTTC.

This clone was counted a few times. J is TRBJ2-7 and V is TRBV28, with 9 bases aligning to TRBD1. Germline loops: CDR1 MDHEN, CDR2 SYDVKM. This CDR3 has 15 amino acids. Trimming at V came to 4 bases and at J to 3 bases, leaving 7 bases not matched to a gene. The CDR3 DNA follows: TGTGCCAGCAGTTCCGCCGGGACAGGGAACTACGAGCAGTACTTC. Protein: CASSSAGTGNYEQYF.

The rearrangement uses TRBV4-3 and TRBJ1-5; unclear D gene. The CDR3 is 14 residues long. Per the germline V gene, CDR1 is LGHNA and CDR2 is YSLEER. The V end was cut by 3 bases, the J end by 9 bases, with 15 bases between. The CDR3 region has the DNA TGCGCCAGCAGCCAGACGTTAGCCCCCCGGCCCCAGCATTTT. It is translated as CASSQTLAPRPQHF.

This CDR3 is CASSTGQGGNEQFF. CDR3 nucleotide sequence: TGTGCCAGTAGTACAGGACAGGGAGGCAATGAGCAGTTCTTC. The chain combines TRBV19 with TRBJ2-1; TRBD1 matches at 8 bases. The CDR3 length is 14 residues. V shed 4 bases and J 6 bases; nucleotides not matched to a gene: 5. Germline CDR1 LNHDA, CDR2 SQIVND (reference sequence). Based on the CDR3 plus reference TRBV19 and TRBJ2-1, the full variable domain is DGGITQSPKYLFRKEGQNVTLSCEQNLNHDAMYWYRQDPGQGLRLIYYSQIVNDFQKGDIAEGYSVSREKKESFPLTVTSAQKNPTAFYLCASSTGQGGNEQFFGPGTRLTVL.

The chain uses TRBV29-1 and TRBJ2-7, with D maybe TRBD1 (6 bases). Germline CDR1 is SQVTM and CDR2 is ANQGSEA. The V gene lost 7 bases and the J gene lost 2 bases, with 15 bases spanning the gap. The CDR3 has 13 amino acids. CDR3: CSADWGPPYEQYF. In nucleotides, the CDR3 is TGCAGCGCTGATTGGGGGCCGCCCTACGAGCAGTACTTC.

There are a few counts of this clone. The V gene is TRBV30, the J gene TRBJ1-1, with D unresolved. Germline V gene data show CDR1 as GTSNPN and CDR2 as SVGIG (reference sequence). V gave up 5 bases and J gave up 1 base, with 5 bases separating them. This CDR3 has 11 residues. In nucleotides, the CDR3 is TGTGCCTGGTTAGAGAACACTGAAGCTTTCTTT. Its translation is CAWLENTEAFF.

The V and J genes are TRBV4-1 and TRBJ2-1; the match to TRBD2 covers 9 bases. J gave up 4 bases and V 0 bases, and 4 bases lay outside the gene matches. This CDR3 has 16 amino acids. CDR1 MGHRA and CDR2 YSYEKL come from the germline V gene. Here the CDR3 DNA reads TGCGCCAGCAGCCAAGATATTAGCGGGAGTTACAATGAGCAGTTCTTC. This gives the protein CASSQDISGSYNEQFF.

The CDR3 region has the DNA TGTGCCAGCAGCCCCTCGGGGGAATGGATGAACACCGGGGAGCTGTTTTTT. Protein sequence: CASSPSGEWMNTGELFF. The chain has TRBV5-6 and TRBJ2-2; the D gene is possibly TRBD2 (6 bases). Trimming shortened V by 4 bases and J by 1 base, and 17 bases separated the two germline ends. Germline lookup yields CDR1 SGHDT and CDR2 YYEEEE. The CDR3 contains 17 residues.

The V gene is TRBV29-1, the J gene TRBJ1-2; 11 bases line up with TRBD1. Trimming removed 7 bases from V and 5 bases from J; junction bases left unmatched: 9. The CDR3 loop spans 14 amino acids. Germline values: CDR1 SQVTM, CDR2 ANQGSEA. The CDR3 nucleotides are TGCAGCGCCATAGGACAGGGGGCATTTTATGGCTACACCTTC. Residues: CSAIGQGAFYGYTF. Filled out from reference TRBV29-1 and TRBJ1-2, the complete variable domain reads SAVISQKPSRDICQRGTSLTIQCQVDSQVTMMFWYRQQPGQSLTLIATANQGSEATYESGFVIDKFPISRPNLTFSTLTVSNMSPEDSSIYLCSAIGQGAFYGYTFGSGTRLTVV.

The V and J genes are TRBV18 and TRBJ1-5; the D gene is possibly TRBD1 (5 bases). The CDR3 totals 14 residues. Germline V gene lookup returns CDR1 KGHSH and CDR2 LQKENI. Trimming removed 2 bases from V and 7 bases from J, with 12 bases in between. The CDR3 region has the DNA TGTGCCAGCTCACCAGGGGCAACACTCCAGCCCCAGCATTTT. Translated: CASSPGATLQPQHF.

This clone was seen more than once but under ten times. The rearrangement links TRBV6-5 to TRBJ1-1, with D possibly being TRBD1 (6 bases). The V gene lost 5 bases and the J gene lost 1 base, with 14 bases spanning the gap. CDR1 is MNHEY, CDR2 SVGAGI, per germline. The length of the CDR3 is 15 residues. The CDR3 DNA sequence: TGTGCCAGCAGTAACAGGGTGGGTAAGAACACTGAAGCTTTCTTT. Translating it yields CASSNRVGKNTEAFF.

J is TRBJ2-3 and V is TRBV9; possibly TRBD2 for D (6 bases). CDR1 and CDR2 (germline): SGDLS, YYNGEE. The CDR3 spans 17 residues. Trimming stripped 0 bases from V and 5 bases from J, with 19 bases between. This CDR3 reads CASSVVFRAGRKDTQYF. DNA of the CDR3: TGTGCCAGCAGCGTAGTCTTTAGGGCAGGGAGGAAAGATACGCAGTATTTT.

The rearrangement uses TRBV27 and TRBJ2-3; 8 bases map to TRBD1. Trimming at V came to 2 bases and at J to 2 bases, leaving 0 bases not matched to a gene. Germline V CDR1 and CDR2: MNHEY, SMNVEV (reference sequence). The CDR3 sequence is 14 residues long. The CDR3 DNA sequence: TGTGCCAGCAGTTTACAGGGGGCCACAGATACGCAGTATTTT. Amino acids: CASSLQGATDTQYF.